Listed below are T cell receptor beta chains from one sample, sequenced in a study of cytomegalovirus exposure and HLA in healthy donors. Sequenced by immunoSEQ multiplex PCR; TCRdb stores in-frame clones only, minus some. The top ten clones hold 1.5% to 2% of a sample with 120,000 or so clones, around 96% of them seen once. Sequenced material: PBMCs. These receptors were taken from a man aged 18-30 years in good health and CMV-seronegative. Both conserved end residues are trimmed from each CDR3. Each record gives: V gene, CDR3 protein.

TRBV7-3	ASSLGAGPDTQY
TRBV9	ASSGGTSEFTDTQY
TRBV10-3	AISDSYNQPQH
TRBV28	ASSVQGGWGYTEAF
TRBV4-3	ASSQDSSTLDREDTQY
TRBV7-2	ASSTGELAGWGEQF
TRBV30	AWSGGLAKNIQY
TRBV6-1	ASRGSGLYNEQF
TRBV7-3	ASSSGLAGGSNEQF
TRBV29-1	SVRPRGFNTEAF
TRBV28	ASSLTGESYNEQF
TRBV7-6	ASSLVPSFNEKLF
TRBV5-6	ASSFLAVAKNIQY
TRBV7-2	ASRTPGSGVQETQY
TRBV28	ASSPLTWEQF
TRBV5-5	ASGYRGNSGDEQY
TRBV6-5	ASKKQGGNTEAF
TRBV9	ASSSDRTFSSYNEQF
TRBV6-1	ASSWTGSTGELF
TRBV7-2	ASSLVADHNEQF
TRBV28	ASRPTLLASSEAQETQY
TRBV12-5	ASGLVLAAGGIDGELF
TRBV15	ATSPGTGGVVKLF
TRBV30	AGDRSGSLNEKLF
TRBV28	ASSPRPATYEQY
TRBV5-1	ASSLGLHATNEKLF
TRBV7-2	ASSLASPGIQPQH
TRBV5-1	ASRVGGANTGELF
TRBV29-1	SVQVVSGNTIY
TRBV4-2	ASSLISGERNQPQH
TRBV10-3	AISVGQVISTEAF
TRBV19	ASSIGQGDYGYT
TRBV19	ASSIEAGRSYNEQF
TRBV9	ASSEGQGVNEQY
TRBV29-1	SAPRGATDNEQF
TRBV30	AWRPGGGGQPQH
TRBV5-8	ASSLITGPTDTQY
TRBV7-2	ASSLGAGQGSYEQY
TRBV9	ASSPLLAGAYNEQF
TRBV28	ASSLGARAYEQY
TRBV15	ATSGSRQGGETQY
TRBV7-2	ASSLVEGAQAF
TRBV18	ASSPPELAGGDEQF
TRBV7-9	ASSPQTSADTQY
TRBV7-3	ASSFNKNTEAF
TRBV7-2	ASSLRGSSGNTIY
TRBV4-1	ASSLGEYTEAF
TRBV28	ASSLPSLAGVPYEQY
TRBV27	ASSASGRTYEQY